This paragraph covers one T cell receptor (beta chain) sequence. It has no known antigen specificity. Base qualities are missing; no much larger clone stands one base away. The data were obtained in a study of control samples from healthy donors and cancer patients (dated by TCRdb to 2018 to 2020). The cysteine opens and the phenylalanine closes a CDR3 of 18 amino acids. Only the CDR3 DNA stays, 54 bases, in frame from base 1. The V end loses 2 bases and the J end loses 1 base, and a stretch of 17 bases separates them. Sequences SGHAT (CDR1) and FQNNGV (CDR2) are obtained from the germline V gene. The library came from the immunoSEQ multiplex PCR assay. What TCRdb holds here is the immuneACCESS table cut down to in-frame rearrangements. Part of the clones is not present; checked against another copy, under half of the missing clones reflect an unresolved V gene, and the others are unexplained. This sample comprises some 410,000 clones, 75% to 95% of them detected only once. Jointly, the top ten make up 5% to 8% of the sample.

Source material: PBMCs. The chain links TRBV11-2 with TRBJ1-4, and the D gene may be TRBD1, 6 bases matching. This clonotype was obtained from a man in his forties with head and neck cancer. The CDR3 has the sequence CASSLQGPGSVTNEKLFF. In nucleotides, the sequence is TGTGCCAGCAGCTTACAGGGGCCGGGAAGTGTAACTAATGAAAAACTGTTTTTT.